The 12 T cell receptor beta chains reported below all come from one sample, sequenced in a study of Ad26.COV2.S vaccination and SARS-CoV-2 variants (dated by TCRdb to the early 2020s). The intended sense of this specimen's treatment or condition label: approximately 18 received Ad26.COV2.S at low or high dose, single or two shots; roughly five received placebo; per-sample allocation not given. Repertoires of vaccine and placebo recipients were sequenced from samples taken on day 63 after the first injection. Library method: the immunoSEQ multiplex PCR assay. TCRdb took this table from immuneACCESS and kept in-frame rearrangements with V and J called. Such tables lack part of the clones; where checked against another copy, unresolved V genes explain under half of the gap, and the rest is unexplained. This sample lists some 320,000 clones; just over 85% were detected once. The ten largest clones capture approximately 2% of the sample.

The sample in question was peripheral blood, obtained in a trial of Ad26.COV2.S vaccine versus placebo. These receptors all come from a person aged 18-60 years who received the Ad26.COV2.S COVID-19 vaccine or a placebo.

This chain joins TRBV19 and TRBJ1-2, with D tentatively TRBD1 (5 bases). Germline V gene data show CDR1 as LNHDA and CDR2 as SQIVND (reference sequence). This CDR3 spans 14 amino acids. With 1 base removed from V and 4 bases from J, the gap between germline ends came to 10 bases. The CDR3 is CASSIAGLTYGYTF. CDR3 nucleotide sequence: TGTGCCAGTAGTATAGCGGGGCTTACCTATGGCTACACCTTC. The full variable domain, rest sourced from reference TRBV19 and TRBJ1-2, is DGGITQSPKYLFRKEGQNVTLSCEQNLNHDAMYWYRQDPGQGLRLIYYSQIVNDFQKGDIAEGYSVSREKKESFPLTVTSAQKNPTAFYLCASSIAGLTYGYTFGSGTRLTVV.

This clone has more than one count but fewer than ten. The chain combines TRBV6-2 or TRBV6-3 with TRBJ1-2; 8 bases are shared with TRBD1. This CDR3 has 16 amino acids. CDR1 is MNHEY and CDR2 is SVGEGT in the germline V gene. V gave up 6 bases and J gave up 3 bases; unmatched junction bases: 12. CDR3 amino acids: CASSPFSDRVDYGYTF. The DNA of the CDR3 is TGTGCCAGCAGCCCCTTCTCGGACAGGGTGGACTATGGCTACACCTTC.

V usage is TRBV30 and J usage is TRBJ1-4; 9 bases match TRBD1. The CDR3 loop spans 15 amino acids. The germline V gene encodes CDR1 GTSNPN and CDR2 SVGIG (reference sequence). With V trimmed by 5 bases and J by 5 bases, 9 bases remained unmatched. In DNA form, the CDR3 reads TGTGCCTGGCGGAAACCCGGGACAGGGAATGAAAAACTGTTTTTT. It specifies CAWRKPGTGNEKLFF. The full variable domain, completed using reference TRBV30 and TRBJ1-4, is SQTIHQWPATLVQPVGSPLSLECTVEGTSNPNLYWYRQAAGRGLQLLFYSVGIGQISSEVPQNLSASRPQDRQFILSSKKLLLSDSGFYLCAWRKPGTGNEKLFFGSGTQLSVL.

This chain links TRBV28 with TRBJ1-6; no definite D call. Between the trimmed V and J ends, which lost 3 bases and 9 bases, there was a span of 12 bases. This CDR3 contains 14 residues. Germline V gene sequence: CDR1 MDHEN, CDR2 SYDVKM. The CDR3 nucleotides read TGTGCCAGCAGTTTGGGCGCCTTGGGTTCACCCCTCCACTTT. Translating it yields CASSLGALGSPLHF. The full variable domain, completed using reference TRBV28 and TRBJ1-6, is DVKVTQSSRYLVKRTGEKVFLECVQDMDHENMFWYRQDPGLGLRLIYFSYDVKMKEKGDIPEGYSVSREKKERFSLILESASTNQTSMYLCASSLGALGSPLHFGNGTRLTVT.

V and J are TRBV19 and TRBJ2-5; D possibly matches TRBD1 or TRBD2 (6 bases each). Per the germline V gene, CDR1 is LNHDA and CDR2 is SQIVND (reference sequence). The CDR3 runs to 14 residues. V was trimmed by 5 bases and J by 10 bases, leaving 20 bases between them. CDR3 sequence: CASSPIGGQGIQYF. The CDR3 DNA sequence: TGTGCCAGTAGTCCCATCGGGGGCCAGGGGATCCAGTACTTC.

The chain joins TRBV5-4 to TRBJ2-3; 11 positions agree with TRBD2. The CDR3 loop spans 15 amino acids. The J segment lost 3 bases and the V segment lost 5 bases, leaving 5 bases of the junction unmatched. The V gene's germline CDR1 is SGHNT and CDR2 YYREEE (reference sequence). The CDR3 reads CASRYSGGETDTQYF. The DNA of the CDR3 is TGTGCCAGCAGGTATAGCGGGGGGGAAACAGATACGCAGTATTTT.

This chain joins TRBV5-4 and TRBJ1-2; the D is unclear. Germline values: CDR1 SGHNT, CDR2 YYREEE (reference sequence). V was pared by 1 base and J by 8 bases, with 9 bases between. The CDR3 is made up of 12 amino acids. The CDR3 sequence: CASSLYSLGYTF. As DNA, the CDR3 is TGTGCCAGCAGCTTGTACAGCCTGGGCTACACCTTC.

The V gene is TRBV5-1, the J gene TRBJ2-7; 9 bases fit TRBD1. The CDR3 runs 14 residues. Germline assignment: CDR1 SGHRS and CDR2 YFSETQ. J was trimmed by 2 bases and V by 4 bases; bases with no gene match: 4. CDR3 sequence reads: CASSPGTGPYEQYF. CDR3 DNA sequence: TGCGCCAGCAGCCCCGGGACAGGGCCCTACGAGCAGTACTTC. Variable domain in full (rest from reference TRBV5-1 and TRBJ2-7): KAGVTQTPRYLIKTRGQQVTLSCSPISGHRSVSWYQQTPGQGLQFLFEYFSETQRNKGNFPGRFSGRQFSNSRSEMNVSTLELGDSALYLCASSPGTGPYEQYFGPGTRLTVT.

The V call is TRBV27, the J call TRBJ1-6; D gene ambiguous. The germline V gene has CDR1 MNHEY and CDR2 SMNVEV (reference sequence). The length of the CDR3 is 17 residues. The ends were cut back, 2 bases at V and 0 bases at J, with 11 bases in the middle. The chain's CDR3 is CASSLTGDPSYNSPLHF. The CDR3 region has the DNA TGTGCCAGCAGTTTAACCGGGGATCCCTCCTATAATTCACCCCTCCACTTT.

Here the CDR3 reads CASYSPFVEAFF. CDR3 DNA: TGTGCCAGCTATAGCCCGTTCGTTGAAGCTTTCTTT. The chain couples TRBV2 to TRBJ1-1, with unresolved D. Germline loops: CDR1 SNHLY, CDR2 FYNNEI. The CDR3 consists of 12 residues. V lost 8 bases to trimming and J lost 7 bases, with 14 bases between them.

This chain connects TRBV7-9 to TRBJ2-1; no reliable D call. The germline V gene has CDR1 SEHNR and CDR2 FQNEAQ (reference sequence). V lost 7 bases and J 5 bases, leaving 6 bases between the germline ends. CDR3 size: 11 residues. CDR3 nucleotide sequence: TGTGCCAGCAAACAAAACAATGAGCAGTTCTTC. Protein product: CASKQNNEQFF. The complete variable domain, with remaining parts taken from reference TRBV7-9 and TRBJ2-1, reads DTGVSQNPRHKITKRGQNVTFRCDPISEHNRLYWYRQTLGQGPEFLTYFQNEAQLEKSRLLSDRFSAERPKGSFSTLEIQRTEQGDSAMYLCASKQNNEQFFGPGTRLTVL.

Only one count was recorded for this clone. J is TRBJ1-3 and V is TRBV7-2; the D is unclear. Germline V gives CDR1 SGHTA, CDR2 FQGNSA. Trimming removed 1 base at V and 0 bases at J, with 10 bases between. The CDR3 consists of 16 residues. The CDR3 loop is CASSLGPADSGNTIYF. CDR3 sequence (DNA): TGTGCCAGCAGCTTAGGTCCGGCAGACTCTGGAAACACCATATATTTT.